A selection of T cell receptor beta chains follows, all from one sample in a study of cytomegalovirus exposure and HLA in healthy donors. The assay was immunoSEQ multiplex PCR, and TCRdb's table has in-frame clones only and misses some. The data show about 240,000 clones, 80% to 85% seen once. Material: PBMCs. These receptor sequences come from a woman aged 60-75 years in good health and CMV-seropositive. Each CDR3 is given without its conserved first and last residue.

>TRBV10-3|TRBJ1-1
AIRQDRGAGTNTEAF
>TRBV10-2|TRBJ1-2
ATARDDYGYT
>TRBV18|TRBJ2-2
ASSPRVAVPGELF
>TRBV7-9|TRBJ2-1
ASSFAGAENEQF
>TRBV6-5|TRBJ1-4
ASKGLNEKLF
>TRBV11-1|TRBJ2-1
ASSLGTTSYNEQF
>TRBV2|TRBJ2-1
ASTGGHEQF
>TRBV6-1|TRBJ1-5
ASIQGWGNQPQH
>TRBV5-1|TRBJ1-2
ASGDRVSSYGYT
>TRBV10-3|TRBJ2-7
AISEPRGGVIPYEQY
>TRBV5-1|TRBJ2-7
ASSGNTGSYEQY
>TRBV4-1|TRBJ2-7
ASSRLAGPYEQY
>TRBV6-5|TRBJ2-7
ASSYTSGRGEQY
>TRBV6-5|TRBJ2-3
ASSLGQNTDTQY
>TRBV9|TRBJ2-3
ASSVGGLAGDTQY
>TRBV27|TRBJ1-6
ASSPQRTAWTSNSPLH
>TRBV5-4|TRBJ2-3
ASSKRTSGITTDTQY
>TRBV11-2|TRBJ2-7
ASRRPGISYEQY
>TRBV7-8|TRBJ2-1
ASSLTRVEQF
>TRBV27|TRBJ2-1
ASKLETRGNEQF
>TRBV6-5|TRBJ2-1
ASSPAVKLNEQF
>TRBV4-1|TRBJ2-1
ASSQVGLAGTPKQF
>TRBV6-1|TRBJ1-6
ASSLDRLNSPLH
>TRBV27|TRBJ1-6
ASSHNGLGNSPLH
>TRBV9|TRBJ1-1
ASSSTGLVTEAF
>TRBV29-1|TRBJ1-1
SAQTGLNTEAF
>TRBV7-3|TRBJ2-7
ASSSEDGQHKNNEQY
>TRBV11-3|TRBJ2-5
ASSLAGTVGETQY
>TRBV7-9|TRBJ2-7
ASSSPLAGTYEQY
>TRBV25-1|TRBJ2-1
ASSGSGTASYNEQF
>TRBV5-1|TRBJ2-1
ASSLGAGGPREQF
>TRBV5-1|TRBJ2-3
ASSNREVGQDTQY
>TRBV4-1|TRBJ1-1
ASSRTGPNTEAF
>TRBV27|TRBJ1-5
ATRPRQGISNQPQH
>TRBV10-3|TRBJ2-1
AISGLATPARSDEQF